Shown below are 14 T cell receptor beta chains from a single sample sequenced in a study of liver allograft versus peripheral blood T cells. Study-level background: The study compared liver allograft T cell receptor repertoires against peripheral blood repertoires of liver transplant recipients.

TCRdb passed the reads through MiXCR, listing each CDR3 protein once. Among around 12,000 distinct CDR3 sequences, 25% to 35% were seen once, and the ten largest hold 2% to 2.5%. Source of these receptors: a human patient who had a liver transplant. A share of the T cells may be of graft donor origin.

The V gene is TRBV6-5, the J gene TRBJ2-7; 9 bases are a match to TRBD1. CDR1 and CDR2 from the germline V gene are MNHEY and SVGAGI. Unmatched junction bases numbered 7, after V lost 4 bases and J lost 3 bases. This CDR3 is 15 amino acids long. CDR3: CASSSAGQGFYEQYF. The CDR3 DNA reads TGTGCCAGCAGTTCCGCGGGACAGGGCTTCTACGAGCAGTACTTC.

This clonotype showed up many times. The chain links TRBV24-1 to TRBJ1-2; TRBD1 matches at 8 bases. V was clipped by 4 bases and J by 11 bases; unmatched bases: 14. This CDR3 spans 15 amino acids. Germline loops: CDR1 KGHDR, CDR2 SFDVKD. The CDR3: CATSEPTGGKILYTF. CDR3 DNA: TGTGCCACCAGTGAGCCCACAGGGGGTAAAATCCTTTACACCTTC.

This clonotype appeared many times. The chain links TRBV19 to TRBJ1-4, with D maybe TRBD1 (5 bases). The CDR3 consists of 13 residues. V lost 7 bases and J lost 5, with 11 bases in between. CDR1 and CDR2 (germline): LNHDA, SQIVND (reference sequence). DNA for the CDR3: TGTGCCAGTAATCGACAGAGAAATGAAAAACTGTTTTTT. This gives the protein CASNRQRNEKLFF.

This clonotype has only one observation. The gene calls are TRBV2 and TRBJ1-2, with no clear D. Germline loops: CDR1 SNHLY, CDR2 FYNNEI. The CDR3 contains 15 residues. Trimming left V 0 bases short and J 6 bases short, with 14 bases between. In DNA, the CDR3 is TGTGCCAGCAGTGAAGCGCGGGCACGGGGTGATGGCTACACCTTC. Translating gives CASSEARARGDGYTF.

This clonotype was found a few times. The CDR3: CASSLGGANYGYTF. The CDR3 DNA is TGTGCCAGCAGCCTAGGAGGGGCTAACTATGGCTACACCTTC. The chain couples TRBV28 to TRBJ1-2; TRBD1 might be the D (5 bases). V lost 6 bases and J 0 bases, leaving 11 bases between the germline ends. Germline assignment: CDR1 MDHEN and CDR2 SYDVKM. This CDR3 has 14 residues.

This clonotype is judged medium-sized. This rearrangement joins TRBV18 to TRBJ2-1; D perhaps matches TRBD1 (5 bases). V lost 1 base to trimming and J lost 6 bases, with 22 bases between them. This CDR3 is built from 18 residues. Germline V gene lookup returns CDR1 KGHSH and CDR2 LQKENI. The CDR3 coding sequence is TGTGCCAGCTCACCACAGGGGCAGGGTGATCCCCGAGGCAATGAGCAGTTCTTC. This codes for CASSPQGQGDPRGNEQFF.

By share, this clonotype ranks as medium-sized. The rearrangement joins TRBV6-5 to TRBJ1-2; perhaps TRBD1 as D (5 bases). The CDR3 is 11 residues long. In germline, CDR1 is MNHEY, CDR2 SVGAGI. The V gene lost 5 bases and the J gene lost 5 bases, with 6 bases spanning the gap. This chain's CDR3 is CASSKGYGYTF. The CDR3 region has the DNA TGTGCCAGCAGTAAGGGGTATGGCTACACCTTC.

Written as DNA, the CDR3 is TGCAGCGCATTGCCGTTTGTGAACACTGAAGCTTTCTTT. Encoded protein: CSALPFVNTEAFF. The genes are TRBV29-1 and TRBJ1-1; D is undetermined. Deletions cut 7 bases from V and 0 bases from J, with 12 bases between. The CDR3 extends over 13 amino acids. From germline, CDR1 is SQVTM and CDR2 ANQGSEA.

This rearrangement joins TRBV6-2 or TRBV6-3 to TRBJ1-5; the D is unclear. With 6 bases removed from V and 2 bases from J, the gap between germline ends came to 14 bases. This CDR3 has 15 residues. The V gene's germline CDR1 is MNHEY and CDR2 SVGEGT. The CDR3 protein is CASRDQRVGNQPQHF. CDR3 DNA sequence: TGTGCCAGCAGGGACCAGCGGGTCGGCAATCAGCCCCAGCATTTT.

This rearrangement joins TRBV14 to TRBJ2-7; 10 bases line up with TRBD1. Germline CDR1 is SGHDN and CDR2 is FVKESK. CDR3 length equals 15 residues. With 4 bases clipped from V and 7 bases from J, the junction kept 10 bases outside the gene matches. CDR3 coding DNA: TGTGCCAGCAGCCCGGGGACAGGGGTTGCGGGTGAGCAGTACTTC. This sequence encodes CASSPGTGVAGEQYF.

The V gene is TRBV5-6, the J gene TRBJ2-2; D is unresolved. The V gene lost 4 bases and the J gene lost 6 bases, with 22 bases spanning the gap. Germline lookup yields CDR1 SGHDT and CDR2 YYEEEE. This CDR3 has 17 amino acids. Written as DNA, the CDR3 is TGTGCCAGCAGCCATCTATTGGGGTTACCGACGGCCGGGGAGCTGTTTTTT. Translated, it gives CASSHLLGLPTAGELFF. Using reference TRBV5-6 and TRBJ2-2 for the parts outside the CDR3, the full variable domain is DAGVTQSPTHLIKTRGQQVTLRCSPKSGHDTVSWYQQALGQGPQFIFQYYEEEERQRGNFPDRFSGHQFPNYSSELNVNALLLGDSALYLCASSHLLGLPTAGELFFGEGSRLTVL.

The count of this clonotype is one. This may arise from a read error, as a much more abundant clone is one base away. The chain links TRBV6-6 to TRBJ1-2; TRBD1 matches at 7 bases. Germline CDR1 MNHNY, CDR2 SVGAGI (reference sequence). This CDR3 contains 15 residues. The CDR3 loop is CVSSPGQVEVYGYTF. DNA for the CDR3: TGTGTCAGCAGCCCCGGACAGGTCGAGGTCTATGGCTACACCTTC.

The chain joins TRBV6-5 to TRBJ1-4, with TRBD1 identical over 9 bases. CDR1 and CDR2 from the germline V gene are MNHEY and SVGAGI. This CDR3 has 16 residues. The V gene end was trimmed by 0 bases and the J gene end by 7 bases; junction bases not matched to a gene: 6. CDR3 sequence (DNA): TGTGCCAGCAGTTACTCGGGGACAGGGAAGGGTGAAAAACTGTTTTTT. As protein: CASSYSGTGKGEKLFF.

By proportion, this clonotype is medium-sized. V gene TRBV5-6 combines with J gene TRBJ1-4, with TRBD1 matching over 7 bases. The CDR3 totals 16 residues. V was clipped by 4 bases and J by 5 bases; unmatched bases: 11. Germline V gene data show CDR1 as SGHDT and CDR2 as YYEEEE. This CDR3 is CASSPTWGQSNEKLFF. The CDR3 DNA reads as TGTGCCAGCAGCCCCACATGGGGACAGTCAAATGAAAAACTGTTTTTT.